This T cell receptor beta chain originates from a study of cytomegalovirus exposure and HLA in healthy donors. Study information: There were 100 million to 120 million unique TCR beta sequences, drawn from approximately 190 million T cells, in an earlier analysis.

Germline V gene lookup returns CDR1 SGHNT and CDR2 YYREEE (reference sequence). CDR3 length: 15 residues. V dropped 0 bases and J dropped 2 bases, with 10 bases sitting between them. 60 Vbeta and 13 Jbeta primers were used in PCR. Profiled with immunoSEQ multiplex PCR; TCRdb holds only in-frame clones, not every one. The sample holds 100,000 to 150,000 clones, around 70% seen once. The sequence came from a woman in her sixties in good health and CMV-seropositive. V and J are TRBV5-4 and TRBJ2-3; possibly TRBD2 for D (6 bases). Sequencing was carried out using PBMCs. The CDR3 spells CASSLGAGNTDTQYF. The CDR3 DNA is TGTGCCAGCAGCTTGGGGGCGGGAAACACAGATACGCAGTATTTT. The full variable domain, completed using reference TRBV5-4 and TRBJ2-3, is ETGVTQSPTHLIKTRGQQVTLRCSSQSGHNTVSWYQQALGQGPQFIFQYYREEENGRGNFPPRFSGLQFPNYSSELNVNALELDDSALYLCASSLGAGNTDTQYFGPGTRLTVL.